This T cell receptor (beta chain) appears in the sequencing data of a study of T cells in Graves' hyperthyroidism and ophthalmopathy. TCR beta CDR3 sequences were amplified from RNA transcripts. First-round RT-PCR targeting the TCR CDR3 was performed with the HTBI primer set. TCRdb analysed the multiplex PCR reads with MiXCR anew, one entry per CDR3 protein. This table holds 600,000 or so distinct CDR3 sequences, around 14% found once. On this clonotype: A read error is possible here, since a much larger clone lies one base away.

Germline values: CDR1 LGHDT, CDR2 YNNKEL (reference sequence). V was pared by 5 bases and J by 6 bases, with 6 bases of the junction left unmatched. The CDR3 loop spans 13 amino acids. This TCR was recovered from a woman aged 18 to 35 with Graves' ophthalmopathy. The chain combines TRBV3-1 with TRBJ1-1; TRBD1 agrees at 7 bases. The specimen sequenced was blood. CDR3 DNA sequence: TGTGCCAGCAGCGCGGGACAGACCCCTGAAGCTTTCTTT. Protein: CASSAGQTPEAFF.